Listed below are T cell receptor beta chains from one sample, sequenced in a study of T cell responses to AZD1222 COVID-19 vaccine. Sequenced by immunoSEQ multiplex PCR; TCRdb stores in-frame clones only, minus some. The data contain roughly 160,000 clones, around 95% of them singletons. The sample consisted of peripheral blood, taken on day 0 of AZD1222 vaccination. The origin of the receptors is an adult in good health. The CDR3 runs from the conserved cysteine through the conserved F or W. Fields, in order: CDR3 DNA, CDR3 protein, V gene, clone size, D gene, J gene. D genes are given only for firm matches. Where a row states a size, it is once, few, many or the class of an expanded clone; other rows omit it.

CDR3nt: TGTGCCAGCAGAGTCCCGGGGCCTGGCGTCGAGCAGTACTTC
CDR3aa: CASRVPGPGVEQYF
v_gene: TRBV28
abundance: NA
d_gene: NA
j_gene: TRBJ2-7

CDR3nt: TGTGCCAGCAGCCAACAGGGAAATCAGCCCCAGCATTTT
CDR3aa: CASSQQGNQPQHF
v_gene: TRBV7-9
abundance: NA
d_gene: NA
j_gene: TRBJ1-5

CDR3nt: TGTGCCAGCCTAAGGCAGGGGATAAGGATCACTGAAGCTTTCTTT
CDR3aa: CASLRQGIRITEAFF
v_gene: TRBV5-4
abundance: NA
d_gene: NA
j_gene: TRBJ1-1

CDR3nt: TGCAGTGCCCGGGACCACTACGAGCAGTACTTC
CDR3aa: CSARDHYEQYF
v_gene: TRBV20-1
abundance: NA
d_gene: NA
j_gene: TRBJ2-7

CDR3nt: TGTGCCAGCAGGGCGAACAATGAGCAGTTCTTC
CDR3aa: CASRANNEQFF
v_gene: TRBV6-4
abundance: NA
d_gene: NA
j_gene: TRBJ2-1

CDR3nt: TGTGCCAGCAGCACAGGGGGGAAACTGTTTTTT
CDR3aa: CASSTGGKLFF
v_gene: TRBV2
abundance: NA
d_gene: TRBD1
j_gene: TRBJ1-4

CDR3nt: TGTGCCAGCAGTACAGGGTTCTATGCTACAGATACGCAGTATTTT
CDR3aa: CASSTGFYATDTQYF
v_gene: TRBV14
abundance: NA
d_gene: NA
j_gene: TRBJ2-3

CDR3nt: TGTGCCAGCAGCCGGGACTCATCAAGCTCTGGAAACACCATATATTTT
CDR3aa: CASSRDSSSSGNTIYF
v_gene: TRBV3-1/TRBV3-2
abundance: NA
d_gene: NA
j_gene: TRBJ1-3

CDR3nt: TGTGCCAGCAGCGTAACCCCGACAGGGTGGGTTGAAGCTTTCTTT
CDR3aa: CASSVTPTGWVEAFF
v_gene: TRBV9
abundance: NA
d_gene: TRBD1
j_gene: TRBJ1-1

CDR3nt: TGTGCCAGCAGTTTTAGAGCGGGACTAATCAACGAGCAGTACTTC
CDR3aa: CASSFRAGLINEQYF
v_gene: TRBV28
abundance: NA
d_gene: TRBD2
j_gene: TRBJ2-7

CDR3nt: TGTGCCAGCAGTGGACTCTCCTACGAGCAGTACTTC
CDR3aa: CASSGLSYEQYF
v_gene: TRBV28
abundance: once
d_gene: NA
j_gene: TRBJ2-7

CDR3nt: TGTGCCAGCAGCGAGGGGAACACTGAAGCTTTCTTT
CDR3aa: CASSEGNTEAFF
v_gene: TRBV7-6
abundance: NA
d_gene: NA
j_gene: TRBJ1-1

CDR3nt: TGTGCCTGGAGTGTATGGGGGGGCTACGAGCAGTACTTC
CDR3aa: CAWSVWGGYEQYF
v_gene: TRBV30
abundance: NA
d_gene: TRBD2
j_gene: TRBJ2-7

CDR3nt: TGTGCCAGCAGACTACAGGGGGAAGAGACCCAGTACTTC
CDR3aa: CASRLQGEETQYF
v_gene: TRBV27
abundance: NA
d_gene: TRBD1
j_gene: TRBJ2-5

CDR3nt: TGTGCCAGCAGCCAGCATAACCAAATGAACACCGGGGAGCTGTTTTTT
CDR3aa: CASSQHNQMNTGELFF
v_gene: TRBV7-9
abundance: NA
d_gene: NA
j_gene: TRBJ2-2

CDR3nt: TGTGCCAGCAGTGACAGGGTGGGCAATCAGCCCCAGCATTTT
CDR3aa: CASSDRVGNQPQHF
v_gene: TRBV2
abundance: NA
d_gene: NA
j_gene: TRBJ1-5

CDR3nt: TGTGCCAGCAGCCAAGACTATGAGCAGTTCTTC
CDR3aa: CASSQDYEQFF
v_gene: TRBV3-1/TRBV3-2
abundance: NA
d_gene: NA
j_gene: TRBJ2-1

CDR3nt: TGCAGTGCCCTACTCCACGAGCAGTACTTC
CDR3aa: CSALLHEQYF
v_gene: TRBV20-1
abundance: NA
d_gene: NA
j_gene: TRBJ2-7

CDR3nt: TGTGCCAGCAGTGATGGGCCGGGCAGGGCAGGTCAGCCCCAGCATTTT
CDR3aa: CASSDGPGRAGQPQHF
v_gene: TRBV2
abundance: NA
d_gene: NA
j_gene: TRBJ1-5

CDR3nt: TGCGCCAGCAGCCAGATAGTCGGGACAGTACCTTACGAGCAGTACTTC
CDR3aa: CASSQIVGTVPYEQYF
v_gene: TRBV5-1
abundance: NA
d_gene: TRBD1
j_gene: TRBJ2-7

CDR3nt: TGTGCCAGTAGTATAAGTGGGACCCATACTAATGAAAAACTGTTTTTT
CDR3aa: CASSISGTHTNEKLFF
v_gene: TRBV19
abundance: NA
d_gene: NA
j_gene: TRBJ1-4

CDR3nt: TGTGCCAGCTCCCCGGGAGCGACTGAAGCTTTCTTT
CDR3aa: CASSPGATEAFF
v_gene: TRBV18
abundance: NA
d_gene: NA
j_gene: TRBJ1-1

CDR3nt: TGTGCCAGCAGCCAAATCCCTACCGGGGCCTATAGCAATCAGCCCCAGCATTTT
CDR3aa: CASSQIPTGAYSNQPQHF
v_gene: TRBV7-6
abundance: NA
d_gene: NA
j_gene: TRBJ1-5

CDR3nt: TGCGCCAGCAGTGATCACAGAAGAATGATCGAGCAGTACTTC
CDR3aa: CASSDHRRMIEQYF
v_gene: TRBV10-2
abundance: NA
d_gene: NA
j_gene: TRBJ2-7

CDR3nt: TGTGCCAGCAGCCAACGGCGGGGAATCCCTCCAAACAATGAGCAGTTCTTC
CDR3aa: CASSQRRGIPPNNEQFF
v_gene: TRBV7-3
abundance: NA
d_gene: NA
j_gene: TRBJ2-1

CDR3nt: TGTGCCAGTAGTATTAGGTGGCAGGGGCCCCATCAGCCCCAGCATTTT
CDR3aa: CASSIRWQGPHQPQHF
v_gene: TRBV19
abundance: NA
d_gene: NA
j_gene: TRBJ1-5

CDR3nt: TGTGCCAGCAGCCCGCCCGGCGCAGCGTACCAAGAGACCCAGTACTTC
CDR3aa: CASSPPGAAYQETQYF
v_gene: TRBV9
abundance: NA
d_gene: NA
j_gene: TRBJ2-5

CDR3nt: TGTGCCAGCAGCTTGAGCGATTCACCCCTCCACTTT
CDR3aa: CASSLSDSPLHF
v_gene: TRBV11-2
abundance: once
d_gene: NA
j_gene: TRBJ1-6

CDR3nt: TGCAGTGCTAGTCCTAGCGGGGGTCCCTACGAGCAGTACTTC
CDR3aa: CSASPSGGPYEQYF
v_gene: TRBV20-1
abundance: NA
d_gene: TRBD2
j_gene: TRBJ2-7

CDR3nt: TGTGCCAGCACCAGTTATATATCGGGGCTGGATGGCTACACCTTC
CDR3aa: CASTSYISGLDGYTF
v_gene: TRBV27
abundance: NA
d_gene: NA
j_gene: TRBJ1-2

CDR3nt: TGTGCCAGCAGTTTTTTGGACGGCGGGAATGGCGGCTACACCTTC
CDR3aa: CASSFLDGGNGGYTF
v_gene: TRBV28
abundance: NA
d_gene: NA
j_gene: TRBJ1-2

CDR3nt: TGCAGCGTTGCGACAGGGGAGGACTATGGCTACACCTTC
CDR3aa: CSVATGEDYGYTF
v_gene: TRBV29-1
abundance: NA
d_gene: TRBD1
j_gene: TRBJ1-2

CDR3nt: TGTGCCAGCAGCTTCCAGGGATCCTCCTACGAGCAGTACTTC
CDR3aa: CASSFQGSSYEQYF
v_gene: TRBV7-8
abundance: NA
d_gene: NA
j_gene: TRBJ2-7

CDR3nt: TGTGCCAGCAGCTTGCGGACTGATAATTCACCCCTCCACTTT
CDR3aa: CASSLRTDNSPLHF
v_gene: TRBV9
abundance: once
d_gene: NA
j_gene: TRBJ1-6

CDR3nt: TGTGCCATCAAACCGCCACCCGGTTCACCCCTCCACTTT
CDR3aa: CAIKPPPGSPLHF
v_gene: TRBV30
abundance: NA
d_gene: NA
j_gene: TRBJ1-6

CDR3nt: TGTGCCAGCAGCTTACTCCGCCAGGGGGAGTTAGACACCGGGGAGCTGTTTTTT
CDR3aa: CASSLLRQGELDTGELFF
v_gene: TRBV7-8
abundance: once
d_gene: TRBD1
j_gene: TRBJ2-2

CDR3nt: TGTGCCAGCGGGGACAGGAGGTCCGGGGAGCTGTTTTTT
CDR3aa: CASGDRRSGELFF
v_gene: TRBV6-6
abundance: NA
d_gene: TRBD1
j_gene: TRBJ2-2

CDR3nt: TGTGCCAGCAGATCGGGAGGACAGCCCCAGCATTTT
CDR3aa: CASRSGGQPQHF
v_gene: TRBV28
abundance: few
d_gene: NA
j_gene: TRBJ1-5

CDR3nt: TGTGCCAGCAACCAAAGGGATGCGTCCTACAATGAGCAGTTCTTC
CDR3aa: CASNQRDASYNEQFF
v_gene: TRBV28
abundance: NA
d_gene: NA
j_gene: TRBJ2-1

CDR3nt: TGCGCCAGCAGCCAAGACGACGGGACCACTAACTATGGCTACACCTTC
CDR3aa: CASSQDDGTTNYGYTF
v_gene: TRBV4-1
abundance: NA
d_gene: NA
j_gene: TRBJ1-2

CDR3nt: TGCGCCAGCAGCTTGGAGGGAGGGGGCAGGCAGCCCCAGCATTTT
CDR3aa: CASSLEGGGRQPQHF
v_gene: TRBV5-1
abundance: NA
d_gene: TRBD1
j_gene: TRBJ1-5

CDR3nt: TGTGCCAGCTCACCACCGCCACAGCAGCAACTTAGCCCCATGCATTTT
CDR3aa: CASSPPPQQQLSPMHF
v_gene: TRBV18
abundance: NA
d_gene: NA
j_gene: TRBJ1-5

CDR3nt: TGCGCCAGCAGCCAAGAGGGAAGACTTAATGAAAAACTGTTTTTT
CDR3aa: CASSQEGRLNEKLFF
v_gene: TRBV4-1
abundance: once
d_gene: NA
j_gene: TRBJ1-4

CDR3nt: TGTGCCAGCAGTTTATCTGCAGGGGGTACCGGGGAGCTGTTTTTT
CDR3aa: CASSLSAGGTGELFF
v_gene: TRBV27
abundance: once
d_gene: TRBD1
j_gene: TRBJ2-2

CDR3nt: TGTGCCAGCAGGGGGGACAGCCCTTCCAATTCACCCCTCCACTTT
CDR3aa: CASRGDSPSNSPLHF
v_gene: TRBV2
abundance: NA
d_gene: TRBD1
j_gene: TRBJ1-6

CDR3nt: TGTGCCAGCAGCTCTTTTCAGGGGGCCGGCACAGATACGCAGTATTTT
CDR3aa: CASSSFQGAGTDTQYF
v_gene: TRBV11-1
abundance: NA
d_gene: TRBD1
j_gene: TRBJ2-3

CDR3nt: TGTGCCAGCAGCCAAATATTGTTTGGGCGATACGAGCAGTACTTC
CDR3aa: CASSQILFGRYEQYF
v_gene: TRBV3-1/TRBV3-2
abundance: NA
d_gene: NA
j_gene: TRBJ2-7

CDR3nt: TGTGCCAGCACCGGTGGGGGGTTCTCCCCTGGGGGAGCTTTCTTT
CDR3aa: CASTGGGFSPGGAFF
v_gene: TRBV6-5
abundance: NA
d_gene: NA
j_gene: TRBJ1-1

CDR3nt: TGTGCCAGCAGTGAAGGGGTAGGGACCTACAATGAGCAGTTCTTC
CDR3aa: CASSEGVGTYNEQFF
v_gene: TRBV6-1
abundance: NA
d_gene: NA
j_gene: TRBJ2-1

CDR3nt: TGTGCCAGCAGCAGAGCAGAGAACAATTCACCCCTCCACTTT
CDR3aa: CASSRAENNSPLHF
v_gene: TRBV5-5
abundance: once
d_gene: NA
j_gene: TRBJ1-6

CDR3nt: TGCGCCAGCAGCCAAGAAACCCCACGGACAGGGGGCCTGTTTTTT
CDR3aa: CASSQETPRTGGLFF
v_gene: TRBV4-1
abundance: NA
d_gene: TRBD1
j_gene: TRBJ1-4